The 31 T cell receptor beta chains below come from one sample, sequenced in a study of cytomegalovirus exposure and HLA in healthy donors (dated by TCRdb to about 2017). Libraries were prepared through the immunoSEQ multiplex PCR assay. For the multiplex PCR, a mixture combining 60 forward primers for TCR Vbeta segments and 13 reverse primers for TCR Jbeta segments was used. TCRdb holds this immuneACCESS table with in-frame rearrangements only. Some clones are missing; in checked studies, unresolved V genes explain under half, and the rest has no known cause. The table for this sample lists 150,000 to 200,000 clones; roughly four fifths of them were counted only once. The ten largest clones capture just under 3% of the sample. Sequenced: PBMCs. These receptor sequences come from a woman aged 45-65 years in good health and CMV-seropositive.

The CDR3 region is CASSLRWGAEAFF. CDR3 nucleotides: TGTGCCAGCAGCTTAAGATGGGGCGCTGAAGCTTTCTTT. The chain has TRBV7-2 and TRBJ1-1; possible D gene TRBD1, 5 bases. Trimming left V 2 bases short and J 6 bases short, with 10 bases between. CDR3 length equals 13 residues. Germline CDR1 reads SGHTA; CDR2 reads FQGNSA.

This chain links TRBV19 with TRBJ1-1; tentatively, D is TRBD1 (6 bases). The CDR3 is 16 residues long. V was pared by 5 bases and J by 4 bases, with 20 bases between. Per the germline V gene, CDR1 is LNHDA and CDR2 is SQIVND (reference sequence). CDR3 sequence reads: CASSPSQGLWRTEAFF. CDR3 DNA sequence: TGTGCCAGTAGTCCCTCCCAGGGGCTGTGGCGCACTGAAGCTTTCTTT.

The gene calls are TRBV5-1 and TRBJ1-1; 10 bases agree with TRBD1. The V gene's germline CDR1 is SGHRS and CDR2 YFSETQ. The CDR3 extends over 15 amino acids. The J segment lost 1 base and the V segment lost 2 bases, leaving 2 bases of the junction unmatched. The CDR3 reads CASSLRQGANTEAFF. The CDR3 region has the DNA TGCGCCAGCAGCTTAAGACAGGGGGCGAACACTGAAGCTTTCTTT.

J is TRBJ1-4 and V is TRBV7-9; 7 bases fit TRBD1. V shed 5 bases, J shed 8 bases, and the junction held 11 bases outside the gene matches. Germline loops: CDR1 SEHNR, CDR2 FQNEAQ (reference sequence). The CDR3 length is 15 residues. The CDR3 bases are TGTGCCAGCAGCAAGGGGAAGGGGGCGACGGAAAAACTGTTTTTT. Translating it yields CASSKGKGATEKLFF. Full variable domain (rest looked up from reference TRBV7-9 and TRBJ1-4): DTGVSQNPRHKITKRGQNVTFRCDPISEHNRLYWYRQTLGQGPEFLTYFQNEAQLEKSRLLSDRFSAERPKGSFSTLEIQRTEQGDSAMYLCASSKGKGATEKLFFGSGTQLSVL.

The V gene is TRBV18, the J gene TRBJ1-2; no clear D gene. Trimming left V 6 bases short and J 12 bases short, with 20 bases between. Germline-derived CDR1 and CDR2 are KGHSH and LQKENI. The CDR3 consists of 13 residues. This CDR3 is CASSRGSLQPDTF. In nucleotides, the CDR3 is TGTGCCAGCTCCCGCGGGTCATTACAGCCCGACACCTTC.

A word on this clone: The same CDR3 can be traced to other DNA sequences in this sample. The chain uses TRBV9 and TRBJ2-3; D is unresolved. Germline V gene data show CDR1 as SGDLS and CDR2 as YYNGEE. The CDR3 is 14 amino acids. The germline V and J ends were trimmed by 1 base and 3 bases, with 9 bases remaining between them. DNA for the CDR3: TGTGCCAGCAGCGTATCCTCCGGGACAGATACGCAGTATTTT. Translating it yields CASSVSSGTDTQYF.

This rearrangement joins TRBV6-1 to TRBJ1-1; D is perhaps TRBD1 (5 bases). This CDR3 region has 18 residues. The germline CDR1 and CDR2 sequences are MNHNS and SASEGT. Trimming took 1 base from V and 3 from J, leaving 21 bases between them. DNA of the CDR3: TGTGCCAGCAGTGAAGATGTTTACGGGGGGAAGGGCGACACTGAAGCTTTCTTT. It encodes CASSEDVYGGKGDTEAFF.

This clone was seen more than once but under ten times. The chain joins TRBV2 to TRBJ2-1; a possible D gene is TRBD1 (7 bases). The V and J ends lost 9 bases and 4 bases respectively, with 19 bases between them. The CDR3 runs to 15 residues. Germline-derived CDR1 and CDR2 are SNHLY and FYNNEI. Here the CDR3 reads CASLKEGAGYNEQFF. CDR3 DNA sequence: TGTGCCAGTTTAAAGGAGGGGGCGGGATACAATGAGCAGTTCTTC.

The gene calls are TRBV5-4 and TRBJ1-2, with TRBD1 matching 7 bases. The germline V gene has CDR1 SGHNT and CDR2 YYREEE (reference sequence). There are 14 residues in the CDR3. The J segment lost 7 bases and the V segment lost 1 base, leaving 7 bases of the junction unmatched. This CDR3 reads CASSLSRDSIGYTF. DNA for the CDR3: TGTGCCAGCAGCTTGAGCAGGGACAGCATTGGCTACACCTTC.

This chain uses TRBV5-1 with TRBJ1-2; TRBD1 aligns across 9 bases. V lost 0 bases, J lost 2 bases, and 5 bases stayed unmatched. The CDR3 is 16 amino acids. Per germline, CDR1 SGHRS and CDR2 YFSETQ. CDR3 coding DNA: TGCGCCAGCAGCTTGGCTTGGACAGGGGCCAACTATGGCTACACCTTC. Its translation: CASSLAWTGANYGYTF.

V is TRBV14 and J is TRBJ2-1, with unresolved D. CDR1 is SGHDN and CDR2 is FVKESK in the germline V gene. The CDR3 is made up of 15 amino acids. V was shortened by 4 bases and J by 0 bases, with 10 bases between the two germline ends. CDR3 protein: CASSPLMSSYNEQFF. CDR3 sequence (DNA): TGTGCCAGCAGCCCTTTAATGAGCTCCTACAATGAGCAGTTCTTC.

The genes are TRBV5-1 and TRBJ2-3, with TRBD2 identical over 8 bases. The V segment lost 4 bases and the J segment 5 bases; nucleotides outside the gene matches: 12. CDR1 SGHRS and CDR2 YFSETQ come from the germline V gene. This CDR3 is built from 16 residues. CDR3 loop: CASSTGTGGGLDTQYF. Here the CDR3 DNA reads TGCGCCAGCAGCACCGGGACGGGGGGGGGACTAGATACGCAGTATTTT.

The chain carries TRBV29-1 and TRBJ2-3; TRBD1 matches 8 bases. The CDR3 runs 15 residues. Trimming took 6 bases from V and 4 from J; bases not matched to a gene: 12. From germline, CDR1 is SQVTM and CDR2 ANQGSEA. CDR3 DNA: TGCAGCGTACCCGTTCCGGACAGGGTTCCAGATACGCAGTATTTT. Its protein is CSVPVPDRVPDTQYF.

This rearrangement joins TRBV13 to TRBJ2-7; TRBD2 aligns across 7 bases. With V trimmed by 5 bases and J by 0 bases, 4 bases remained unmatched. This CDR3 spans 14 amino acids. Germline V gene sequence: CDR1 PRHDT, CDR2 FYEKMQ (reference sequence). CDR3 sequence reads: CASSNRDYSYEQYF. DNA for the CDR3: TGTGCCAGCAGCAACCGGGACTACTCCTACGAGCAGTACTTC. The complete variable domain, with remaining parts taken from reference TRBV13 and TRBJ2-7, reads AAGVIQSPRHLIKEKRETATLKCYPIPRHDTVYWYQQGPGQDPQFLISFYEKMQSDKGSIPDRFSAQQFSDYHSELNMSSLELGDSALYFCASSNRDYSYEQYFGPGTRLTVT.

CDR3 DNA: TGTGCCAGCAGTTTATCACCAAACGGCGGTCAGCCCCAGCATTTT. Translating gives CASSLSPNGGQPQHF. V is TRBV27 and J is TRBJ1-5; no reliable D call. Germline V gives CDR1 MNHEY, CDR2 SMNVEV (reference sequence). The CDR3 runs 15 residues. V lost 0 bases to trimming and J lost 6 bases, with 12 bases between them.

DNA of the CDR3: TGCAGCGTTACTTACCCGGGACTAGCGGAGTACGAGCAGTACTTC. This encodes CSVTYPGLAEYEQYF. V usage is TRBV29-1 and J usage is TRBJ2-7; 11 nucleotides line up with TRBD2. The trim removed 5 bases at V and 4 bases at J, leaving 10 bases unmatched. This CDR3 region has 15 residues. Germline V lookup: CDR1 SQVTM, CDR2 ANQGSEA.

The chain recombines TRBV11-3 with TRBJ2-5; a weak D match, TRBD1 (6 bases). The J call is uncertain, as TRBJ2-7 better fits the DNA end. Looked up from germline, CDR1 is SGHNT and CDR2 is YENEEA. The CDR3 has 14 amino acids. This CDR3 reads CASSLAGQHYEQYF. The CDR3 DNA sequence: TGTGCCAGCAGCTTAGCCGGACAGCACTACGAGCAGTACTTC.

V gene TRBV5-1 combines with J gene TRBJ1-1; 7 positions agree with TRBD1. Germline V gene data show CDR1 as SGHRS and CDR2 as YFSETQ. Trimming cost V 4 bases and J 3 bases; bases outside gene matches: 9. The CDR3 has 15 amino acids. The CDR3 sequence is CASSQITGEHTEAFF. In DNA, the CDR3 is TGCGCCAGCAGCCAGATCACAGGGGAGCACACTGAAGCTTTCTTT. The variable domain in full, with the rest retrieved from reference TRBV5-1 and TRBJ1-1, is KAGVTQTPRYLIKTRGQQVTLSCSPISGHRSVSWYQQTPGQGLQFLFEYFSETQRNKGNFPGRFSGRQFSNSRSEMNVSTLELGDSALYLCASSQITGEHTEAFFGQGTRLTVV.

This sequence joins TRBV6-5 and TRBJ1-1, with TRBD1 matching over 7 bases. V dropped 2 bases and J dropped 4; count of bases not matched to a gene: 4. This CDR3 region has 14 residues. Germline V CDR1 and CDR2: MNHEY, SVGAGI. The CDR3 DNA is TGTGCCAGCAGTTACCTAGGGGGCGGCACTGAAGCTTTCTTT. Amino acid sequence: CASSYLGGGTEAFF.

This clone has only a few counts. The chain couples TRBV18 to TRBJ1-4, with unresolved D. CDR3 length: 14 amino acids. Per germline, CDR1 KGHSH and CDR2 LQKENI. V lost 3 bases and J 4 bases, leaving 9 bases between the germline ends. The chain's CDR3 is CASSPTGNNEKLFF. In DNA, the CDR3 is TGTGCCAGCTCACCGACGGGGAATAATGAAAAACTGTTTTTT.

The chain is built from TRBV14 and TRBJ1-2; maybe TRBD1 (5 bases). The CDR3 covers 16 residues. Trimming stripped 1 base from V and 0 bases from J, with 12 bases between. The germline gives CDR1 SGHDN, CDR2 FVKESK. The CDR3 DNA reads as TGTGCCAGCAGCCAAGCACAGGTCAATCCTAACTATGGCTACACCTTC. This gives the protein CASSQAQVNPNYGYTF.

The rearrangement joins TRBV6-1 to TRBJ2-2, with 9 bases fitting TRBD1. Trimming at V came to 4 bases and at J to 5 bases, leaving 5 bases not matched to a gene. Germline V lookup: CDR1 MNHNS, CDR2 SASEGT. The CDR3 is 15 residues long. The CDR3 region has the DNA TGTGCCAGCAGTGGTGGGACAGGGACAACCGGGGAGCTGTTTTTT. This sequence encodes CASSGGTGTTGELFF.

CDR3 in amino acids: CASSQGHRSGNTIYF. The CDR3 bases are TGTGCCAGCAGCCAAGGACACCGCTCTGGAAACACCATATATTTT. The chain couples TRBV5-4 to TRBJ1-3; D is possibly TRBD1 (5 bases). The CDR3 is 15 residues long. V dropped 4 bases and J dropped 0 bases, with 11 bases sitting between them. The germline gives CDR1 SGHNT, CDR2 YYREEE (reference sequence).

The chain combines TRBV27 with TRBJ1-2, with 8 bases that match TRBD1. Germline-derived CDR1 and CDR2 are MNHEY and SMNVEV (reference sequence). V trimming: 6 bases; J trimming: 7 bases; junction bases outside the gene matches: 10. This CDR3 has 14 amino acids. CDR3 DNA: TGTGCCAGCAGCGCCTGGCAGGGGGCTCCTGGCTACACCTTC. Amino acids: CASSAWQGAPGYTF.

Worth noting for this clone: Compared with germline, one end of the junction differs, possibly owing to a read error. This chain joins TRBV29-1 and TRBJ1-2, with unresolved D. Germline loops: CDR1 SQVTM, CDR2 ANQGSEA. The CDR3 sequence is 15 residues long. The CDR3 protein is CSVESRVIGDYDYTF. DNA for the CDR3: TGCAGCGTTGAATCCCGGGTAATTGGAGACTATGACTACACCTTC.

The CDR3 loop reads CASSTSSGYEQYF. DNA for the CDR3: TGTGCCAGCAGCACTTCTAGCGGCTACGAGCAGTACTTC. This chain uses TRBV9 with TRBJ2-7, with TRBD2 identical over 7 bases. V was clipped by 4 bases and J by 3 bases; unmatched bases: 4. The germline V gene encodes CDR1 SGDLS and CDR2 YYNGEE. The CDR3 covers 13 residues.

The rearrangement links TRBV5-1 to TRBJ2-5; 7 positions match TRBD1. Trimming cost V 4 bases and J 4 bases; bases outside gene matches: 4. The CDR3 is made up of 13 amino acids. Germline V gene sequence: CDR1 SGHRS, CDR2 YFSETQ. CDR3 loop: CASSLDRVETQYF. In DNA, the CDR3 is TGCGCCAGCAGCCTAGACAGGGTAGAGACCCAGTACTTC.

This chain uses TRBV15 with TRBJ1-2; 7 bases are a match to TRBD1. The germline gives CDR1 LNHNV, CDR2 YYDKDF (reference sequence). CDR3 length: 14 amino acids. V gave up 0 bases and J gave up 4 bases; unmatched junction bases: 2. CDR3 DNA: TGTGCCACCAGCAGAGAACAGGGGCCCTATGGCTACACCTTC. Translation gives CATSREQGPYGYTF.

The V call is TRBV14, the J call TRBJ1-6; D gene uncertain. The CDR3 is 14 amino acids. Trimming pared 4 bases from V and 6 bases from J, leaving 10 bases between. Germline CDR1 is SGHDN and CDR2 is FVKESK. CDR3 in amino acids: CASSRGLINSPLHF. The CDR3 nucleotides are TGTGCCAGCAGCCGTGGACTGATTAATTCACCCCTCCACTTT. Together with reference TRBV14 and TRBJ1-6, the CDR3 gives the full variable domain: EAGVTQFPSHSVIEKGQTVTLRCDPISGHDNLYWYRRVMGKEIKFLLHFVKESKQDESGMPNNRFLAERTGGTYSTLKVQPAELEDSGVYFCASSRGLINSPLHFGNGTRLTVT.

This clone was recorded once. The genes are TRBV10-3 and TRBJ2-7; D is perhaps TRBD2 (5 bases). Germline V CDR1 and CDR2: ENHRY, SYGVKD. Trimming took 2 bases from V and 4 from J, leaving 12 bases between them. There are 14 residues in the CDR3. The CDR3 region is CAISEPAGGYEQYF. The CDR3 DNA reads TGTGCCATCAGTGAGCCGGCCGGAGGATACGAGCAGTACTTC.

The rearrangement uses TRBV28 and TRBJ1-6; TRBD1 matches at 7 bases. V trimming: 4 bases; J trimming: 7 bases; junction bases outside the gene matches: 4. CDR1 and CDR2 from the germline V gene are MDHEN and SYDVKM. The CDR3 has 14 residues. CDR3 sequence (DNA): TGTGCCAGCAGTTCCGGGACAGCGAATTCACCCCTCCACTTT. Its translation: CASSSGTANSPLHF.